This entry lists 26 T cell receptor beta chains sequenced from one sample in a study of T cell changes during pregnancy in multiple sclerosis. Sequencing was performed with immunoSEQ multiplex PCR; in TCRdb, only in-frame clones are kept and a portion is missing. Of more than 95,000 clones listed, 85% to 95% are singletons. The sample here was peripheral blood, taken after pregnancy. These receptors originate from a female donor with multiple sclerosis, enrolled in a pregnancy study.

The V call is TRBV5-1, the J call TRBJ1-5; TRBD1 matches 7 bases. This CDR3 spans 17 amino acids. Germline V CDR1 and CDR2: SGHRS, YFSETQ. J gave up 0 bases and V 5 bases, and 11 bases lay outside the gene matches. The CDR3 spells CASSPGTEFYSNQPQHF. For the CDR3, the DNA is TGCGCCAGCAGTCCCGGGACAGAATTTTATAGCAATCAGCCCCAGCATTTT.

V gene TRBV6-5 combines with J gene TRBJ2-5; the D gene is possibly TRBD1 (5 bases). CDR1 and CDR2 from the germline V gene are MNHEY and SVGAGI. This CDR3 has 15 amino acids. Trimming pared 4 bases from V and 5 bases from J, leaving 17 bases between. CDR3 in amino acids: CASSLTQGPGETQYF. DNA of the CDR3: TGTGCCAGCAGTTTGACGCAGGGCCCCGGGGAGACCCAGTACTTC.

This clone was observed a few times. The chain links TRBV7-2 to TRBJ2-5; 7 bases align to TRBD2. Germline V CDR1 and CDR2: SGHTA, FQGNSA. The CDR3 has 15 amino acids. Unmatched junction bases numbered 5, after V lost 0 bases and J lost 4 bases. The CDR3 sequence: CASSLAAGRGETQYF. The CDR3 DNA is TGTGCCAGCAGCTTAGCGGCAGGGAGGGGAGAGACCCAGTACTTC.

The chain carries TRBV6-1 and TRBJ1-2; perhaps TRBD1 as D (5 bases). This CDR3 is built from 10 residues. CDR1 and CDR2 from the germline V gene are MNHNS and SASEGT. Trimming pared 6 bases from V and 6 bases from J, leaving 5 bases between. In DNA form, the CDR3 reads TGTGCCAGCAGGGACAATGGCTACACCTTC. Its protein product is CASRDNGYTF.

The chain couples TRBV19 to TRBJ2-1, with TRBD2 identical over 8 bases. Germline lookup yields CDR1 LNHDA and CDR2 SQIVND (reference sequence). V gave up 7 bases and J gave up 6 bases; unmatched junction bases: 5. The CDR3 has 13 residues. The CDR3 region is CASIGSGSNEQFF. CDR3 DNA sequence: TGTGCCAGTATAGGGAGCGGGAGCAATGAGCAGTTCTTC.

V usage is TRBV7-6 and J usage is TRBJ2-7, with TRBD2 matching 12 bases. Germline loops: CDR1 SGHVS, CDR2 FNYEAQ. J gave up 3 bases and V 4 bases, and 7 bases lay outside the gene matches. The CDR3 extends over 16 amino acids. In nucleotides, the CDR3 is TGTGCCAGCAGCTCGGTAAGGACTAGCGGGGACTACGAGCAGTACTTC. It encodes CASSSVRTSGDYEQYF.

The V and J genes are TRBV4-1 and TRBJ2-1, with TRBD2 matching over 7 bases. Looked up from germline, CDR1 is MGHRA and CDR2 is YSYEKL. V gave up 2 bases and J gave up 6 bases; unmatched junction bases: 10. The CDR3 covers 16 residues. Here the CDR3 reads CASSQLGLSPGNEQFF. In DNA, the CDR3 is TGCGCCAGCAGCCAACTGGGACTATCCCCTGGCAATGAGCAGTTCTTC.

The chain recombines TRBV4-3 with TRBJ1-5; D not certain. The germline V gene has CDR1 LGHNA and CDR2 YSLEER. Trimming left V 1 base short and J 5 bases short, with 9 bases between. This CDR3 is 14 amino acids long. The CDR3 coding sequence is TGCGCCAGCAGCCAAGGGCCTGGCCATCAGCCCCAGCATTTT. Amino acids: CASSQGPGHQPQHF.

The chain couples TRBV27 to TRBJ1-6, with a weak D call TRBD1 (6 bases). Trimming removed 5 bases from V and 8 bases from J, with 16 bases in between. Germline CDR1 is MNHEY and CDR2 is SMNVEV (reference sequence). CDR3 length: 15 amino acids. Here the CDR3 DNA reads TGTGCCAGCAGTCCTCGGACAGCGGGGGATTCACCCCTCCACTTT. As protein: CASSPRTAGDSPLHF.

The V and J genes are TRBV7-2 and TRBJ1-4; no firm D call. V shed 1 base and J shed 7 bases, with 13 bases lying between them. Germline CDR1 SGHTA, CDR2 FQGNSA. The CDR3 sequence is 15 residues long. The CDR3 region is CASSLESGVGEKLFF. The CDR3 region has the DNA TGTGCCAGCAGCTTAGAATCCGGGGTGGGTGAAAAACTGTTTTTT.

In nucleotides, the CDR3 is TGTGCCAGCAACGTGCTCGGGGGAGTAGGGACCCAGTACTTC. Its translation is CASNVLGGVGTQYF. This sequence joins TRBV5-5 and TRBJ2-5, with a possible D match to TRBD2 (6 bases). The CDR3 has 14 amino acids. Germline CDR1 is SGHKS and CDR2 is YYEKEE (reference sequence). Trimming left V 6 bases short and J 7 bases short, with 19 bases between. Filled out from reference TRBV5-5 and TRBJ2-5, the complete variable domain reads DAGVTQSPTHLIKTRGQQVTLRCSPISGHKSVSWYQQVLGQGPQFIFQYYEKEERGRGNFPDRFSARQFPNYSSELNVNALLLGDSALYLCASNVLGGVGTQYFGPGTRLLVL.

The CDR3 DNA follows: TGTGCCAGCAGCTTAGAGGGTCGGCGGGGAATCCATTTT. Amino acids: CASSLEGRRGIHF. The gene calls are TRBV7-8 and TRBJ1-5; D remains unclear. V was cut by 1 base and J by 16 bases, with 17 bases left in between. Germline lookup yields CDR1 SGHVS and CDR2 FQNEAQ. This CDR3 spans 13 amino acids.

V usage is TRBV6-1 and J usage is TRBJ2-7; D may be TRBD2 (6 bases). This CDR3 has 14 amino acids. Germline V gene data show CDR1 as MNHNS and CDR2 as SASEGT. Trimming took 8 bases from V and 2 from J, leaving 16 bases between them. CDR3: CASLPWGETYEQYF. DNA for the CDR3: TGTGCCAGCCTCCCCTGGGGGGAAACCTACGAGCAGTACTTC.

This clone was seen just once. This chain joins TRBV29-1 and TRBJ2-7; D is unresolved. This CDR3 comprises 12 residues. V dropped 2 bases and J dropped 0 bases, with 5 bases sitting between them. Germline V gives CDR1 SQVTM, CDR2 ANQGSEA. The CDR3 DNA sequence: TGCAGCGTTGAACTTCTCTCCTACGAGCAGTACTTC. Protein sequence: CSVELLSYEQYF.

This sequence joins TRBV28 and TRBJ2-5; D is uncertain. The CDR3 runs 12 residues. The V gene's germline CDR1 is MDHEN and CDR2 SYDVKM. Trimming left V 7 bases short and J 3 bases short, with 9 bases between. CDR3 nucleotide sequence: TGTGCCAGCATTTCCTCTGAAGAGACCCAGTACTTC. Its translation: CASISSEETQYF. The complete variable domain, with remaining parts taken from reference TRBV28 and TRBJ2-5, reads DVKVTQSSRYLVKRTGEKVFLECVQDMDHENMFWYRQDPGLGLRLIYFSYDVKMKEKGDIPEGYSVSREKKERFSLILESASTNQTSMYLCASISSEETQYFGPGTRLLVL.

The chain is built from TRBV7-8 and TRBJ2-7; TRBD2 agrees at 9 bases. V was pared by 5 bases and J by 6 bases, with 8 bases of the junction left unmatched. CDR1 and CDR2 from the germline V gene are SGHVS and FQNEAQ. This CDR3 has 14 residues. CDR3 bases: TGTGCCAGCAGCGCCTTAGCGGGAGCTAGCGAGCAGTACTTC. It translates to CASSALAGASEQYF.

This clone was seen once. This chain links TRBV6-1 with TRBJ2-2; 7 nucleotides agree with TRBD2. V trimming: 3 bases; J trimming: 3 bases; junction bases outside the gene matches: 10. The germline V gene encodes CDR1 MNHNS and CDR2 SASEGT. The CDR3 has 17 residues. The CDR3 DNA reads as TGTGCCAGCAGTGAGGTCGTGGCGGGAGCTGACACCGGGGAGCTGTTTTTT. Protein sequence: CASSEVVAGADTGELFF.

The genes are TRBV7-8 and TRBJ2-1, with 13 bases aligning to TRBD2. The trim removed 4 bases at V and 2 bases at J, leaving 2 bases unmatched. The CDR3 is made up of 16 amino acids. The V gene's germline CDR1 is SGHVS and CDR2 FQNEAQ. Here the CDR3 reads CASSSGLAGTYNEQFF. The CDR3, as DNA: TGTGCCAGCAGCTCGGGACTAGCGGGAACCTACAATGAGCAGTTCTTC.

This sequence joins TRBV7-8 and TRBJ2-3; TRBD1 is a possible D gene (5 bases). Germline V gene data show CDR1 as SGHVS and CDR2 as FQNEAQ. CDR3 size: 12 residues. The V gene lost 5 bases and the J gene lost 4 bases, with 7 bases spanning the gap. CDR3 nucleotides: TGTGCCAGCAGCAAAGGGGCAGATACGCAGTATTTT. Protein product: CASSKGADTQYF. The full variable domain, rest sourced from reference TRBV7-8 and TRBJ2-3, is GAGVSQSPRYKVAKRGQDVALRCDPISGHVSLFWYQQALGQGPEFLTYFQNEAQLDKSGLPSDRFFAERPEGSVSTLKIQRTQQEDSAVYLCASSKGADTQYFGPGTRLTVL.

The CDR3 nucleotides read TGCGCCAGCAGCCCCCGCTCCGCAGGGCGGTCCAACAATGAGCAGTTCTTC. This gives the protein CASSPRSAGRSNNEQFF. V usage is TRBV5-1 and J usage is TRBJ2-1; a possible D gene is TRBD1 (5 bases). Germline-derived CDR1 and CDR2 are SGHRS and YFSETQ. The CDR3 totals 17 residues. V dropped 4 bases and J dropped 5 bases, with 22 bases sitting between them. The full variable domain, its missing parts supplied by reference TRBV5-1 and TRBJ2-1, is KAGVTQTPRYLIKTRGQQVTLSCSPISGHRSVSWYQQTPGQGLQFLFEYFSETQRNKGNFPGRFSGRQFSNSRSEMNVSTLELGDSALYLCASSPRSAGRSNNEQFFGPGTRLTVL.

In its sample, this clone was seen a few times. The chain uses TRBV6-1 and TRBJ1-5; a possible D gene is TRBD1 (6 bases). Germline CDR1 is MNHNS and CDR2 is SASEGT. Trimming took 7 bases from V and 0 from J, leaving 13 bases between them. The CDR3 covers 15 residues. The CDR3 DNA reads as TGTGCCAGCATTTCAGGGGAATATAGCAATCAGCCCCAGCATTTT. Translated: CASISGEYSNQPQHF.

V usage is TRBV21-1 and J usage is TRBJ2-1; the table's D call TRBD2 went unverified against the DNA. TRBV21-1 is reported as a pseudogene. This CDR3 contains 18 residues. The chain's CDR3 is CASSSPGLAGEVYNEQFF. The CDR3 DNA reads TGTGCCAGCAGCAGTCCGGGACTAGCGGGAGAGGTATACAATGAGCAGTTCTTC.

The chain links TRBV4-2 to TRBJ2-2, with a possible D match to TRBD2 (7 bases). Looked up from germline, CDR1 is LGHNA and CDR2 is YNFKEQ. The CDR3 covers 15 residues. Trimming shortened V by 4 bases and J by 3 bases, and 12 bases separated the two germline ends. CDR3 DNA sequence: TGTGCCAGCAGCCTAGGGGAGGGGGACACCGGGGAGCTGTTTTTT. Residues: CASSLGEGDTGELFF.

The gene calls are TRBV4-3 and TRBJ2-2, with D possibly matching TRBD2 (5 bases). Trimming removed 1 base at V and 2 bases at J, with 14 bases between. This CDR3 is built from 17 residues. Germline CDR1 and CDR2: LGHNA and YSLEER. The CDR3 spells CASSQVAGVPNTGELFF. The CDR3 DNA reads TGCGCCAGCAGCCAAGTAGCCGGGGTTCCTAACACCGGGGAGCTGTTTTTT.

V is TRBV30 and J is TRBJ2-4; weak D call: TRBD2 (6 bases). CDR1 GTSNPN and CDR2 SVGIG come from the germline V gene (reference sequence). The CDR3 covers 13 residues. V was pared by 2 bases and J by 7 bases, with 12 bases between. Written as DNA, the CDR3 is TGTGCCTGGAGTTTAGGGGCGGGGAACATTCAGTACTTC. Amino acids: CAWSLGAGNIQYF. Complete variable domain (other parts from reference TRBV30 and TRBJ2-4): SQTIHQWPATLVQPVGSPLSLECTVEGTSNPNLYWYRQAAGRGLQLLFYSVGIGQISSEVPQNLSASRPQDRQFILSSKKLLLSDSGFYLCAWSLGAGNIQYFGAGTRLSVL.

The V call is TRBV19, the J call TRBJ2-6, with TRBD1 matching over 8 bases. This CDR3 is built from 17 residues. The germline V gene encodes CDR1 LNHDA and CDR2 SQIVND (reference sequence). V shed 2 bases, J shed 4 bases, and the junction held 7 bases outside the gene matches. The CDR3 sequence is CASSIYQGAHGANVLTF. Written as DNA, the CDR3 is TGTGCCAGTAGTATATACCAGGGGGCTCACGGGGCCAACGTCCTGACTTTC.